This T cell receptor beta chain was found in a study of blood T cell repertoires in COVID-19. As for the study in general: Samples taken during acute and convalescent COVID-19 were collected in the United States, Italy and Spain. T cells, B-cell-depleted T cells, or PBMCs provided the cDNA or gDNA that served as material.

As originally analysed: Estimates of nucleated cell counts were drawn from the amplification of reference gene primers. Assay used: immunoSEQ multiplex PCR; TCRdb lists only in-frame clones, some missing. V and J calls and clone size are those listed in that table; D and trimming were worked out from the DNA. The sample includes about 190,000 clones, about three quarters of them seen just once. This CDR3 is 15 amino acids long. Material: peripheral blood. This rearrangement joins TRBV12-2 to TRBJ2-7; the D call of TRBD1 is as the table states it, not checked on the DNA. TRBV12-2 has pseudogene status. This clonotype originated in a woman aged 80 or over with active or convalescent COVID-19. CDR3 protein: CASRFRQWNLDEQYF. The CDR3 nucleotides read TGTGCAAGTCGCTTTCGACAGTGGAATCTCGACGAGCAGTACTTC.